The 15 T cell receptor beta chains below come from one sample, sequenced in a study of blood T cell repertoires in COVID-19. The protocol was immunoSEQ multiplex PCR, while the TCRdb copy is restricted to in-frame clones and leaves out a portion. The sample gives some 100,000 clones, 89% of which show up once; more than 4.5% is in the top ten. Material: peripheral blood. The receptors come from an elderly woman with active COVID-19.

The rearrangement joins TRBV5-4 to TRBJ2-1; D not resolved. The CDR3 is made up of 14 amino acids. Looked up from germline, CDR1 is SGHNT and CDR2 is YYREEE (reference sequence). V was trimmed by 0 bases and J by 5 bases, leaving 9 bases between them. CDR3 sequence: CASSLEAAHNEQFF. In nucleotides, the CDR3 is TGTGCCAGCAGCTTGGAGGCGGCTCACAATGAGCAGTTCTTC.

This chain links TRBV7-3 with TRBJ2-1; perhaps TRBD1 as D (5 bases). V gave up 2 bases and J gave up 6 bases, with 8 bases separating them. This CDR3 is 13 amino acids long. From germline, CDR1 is SGHTA and CDR2 FQGTGA. The CDR3 reads CASSLGAANEQFF. CDR3 bases: TGTGCCAGCAGCTTAGGGGCTGCCAATGAGCAGTTCTTC.

This chain uses TRBV7-9 with TRBJ2-5; 8 nucleotides match TRBD1. The germline gives CDR1 SEHNR, CDR2 FQNEAQ (reference sequence). The CDR3 is 13 amino acids. The V gene end was trimmed by 6 bases and the J gene end by 5 bases; junction bases not matched to a gene: 5. The CDR3 sequence is CASSRRQGETQYF. CDR3 in DNA: TGTGCCAGCAGTCGTCGACAGGGGGAGACCCAGTACTTC.

The J gene is TRBJ1-6, the V gene TRBV18; 7 bases line up with TRBD1. The CDR3 contains 14 residues. Germline V gene sequence: CDR1 KGHSH, CDR2 LQKENI. V shed 2 bases, J shed 5 bases, and the junction held 0 bases outside the gene matches. The CDR3 sequence is CASSPGQDNSPLHF. CDR3 DNA sequence: TGTGCCAGCTCACCAGGACAGGATAATTCACCCCTCCACTTT.

V and J are TRBV28 and TRBJ1-6, with TRBD1 matching 10 bases. Germline loops: CDR1 MDHEN, CDR2 SYDVKM. J lost 6 bases, V lost 4 bases, and 6 bases had no gene match. The CDR3 sequence is 16 residues long. The CDR3 DNA is TGTGCCAGCAGTTACGGGACAGGGGAGAGTAATTCACCCCTCCACTTT. It specifies CASSYGTGESNSPLHF.

V is TRBV19 and J is TRBJ2-7, with 8 bases fitting TRBD2. Trimming cost V 4 bases and J 6 bases; bases outside gene matches: 11. There are 15 residues in the CDR3. CDR1 is LNHDA, CDR2 SQIVND, per germline (reference sequence). CDR3 region: CASSNAPAGEGEQYF. The CDR3 nucleotides read TGTGCCAGTAGTAATGCCCCAGCGGGAGAGGGCGAGCAGTACTTC.

V is TRBV21-1 and J is TRBJ2-7; TRBD2 is the table's D call, not checked against the DNA. TRBV21-1 is a pseudogene. The CDR3 covers 16 residues. In DNA, the CDR3 is TGTGCCAGCACCGAGAGGGGGAGGGCCTCTTTATACGAGCAGTACTTC. Translation: CASTERGRASLYEQYF.

The chain carries TRBV11-2 and TRBJ2-7; D perhaps matches TRBD2 (7 bases). The germline CDR1 and CDR2 sequences are SGHAT and FQNNGV. V lost 6 bases and J 4 bases, leaving 16 bases between the germline ends. The CDR3 has 14 residues. The CDR3 loop reads CASRIGGGQYEQYF. The CDR3 nucleotides are TGTGCCAGCAGGATAGGGGGAGGGCAGTACGAGCAGTACTTC.

The genes are TRBV9 and TRBJ2-2; 9 bases are shared with TRBD1. The CDR3 has 16 amino acids. With V trimmed by 0 bases and J by 4 bases, 4 bases remained unmatched. Germline V gives CDR1 SGDLS, CDR2 YYNGEE. CDR3 bases: TGTGCCAGCAGCGTAGATGGACAGGGGAGCACCGGGGAGCTGTTTTTT. Amino acid sequence: CASSVDGQGSTGELFF.

J is TRBJ1-1 and V is TRBV6-6, with TRBD1 identical over 10 bases. V shed 7 bases, J shed 6 bases, and the junction held 11 bases outside the gene matches. Germline V lookup: CDR1 MNHNY, CDR2 SVGAGI (reference sequence). This CDR3 is built from 15 residues. DNA for the CDR3: TGTGCCAGCATCCCCTGGGACAGGGGCTCACCTGAAGCTTTCTTT. Residues: CASIPWDRGSPEAFF.

This clone was seen once. This chain uses TRBV28 with TRBJ2-1; tentatively, D is TRBD2 (5 bases). CDR1 MDHEN and CDR2 SYDVKM come from the germline V gene. The CDR3 runs 11 residues. Trimming took off 6 bases at V and 15 bases at J, with 15 bases between the two ends. The CDR3 coding sequence is TGTGCCAGCAGCCCCCGACGGGGTCTGTTCTTC. Translated, it gives CASSPRRGLFF. Full variable domain (rest looked up from reference TRBV28 and TRBJ2-1): DVKVTQSSRYLVKRTGEKVFLECVQDMDHENMFWYRQDPGLGLRLIYFSYDVKMKEKGDIPEGYSVSREKKERFSLILESASTNQTSMYLCASSPRRGLFFGPGTRLTVL.

The sample holds one count of this clone. The V gene is TRBV18, the J gene TRBJ2-7; TRBD1 matches 8 bases. V lost 3 bases and J lost 4; bases outside the gene matches: 8. Germline CDR1 KGHSH, CDR2 LQKENI. CDR3 length: 15 residues. The CDR3: CASSPGTGATYEQYF. The CDR3 DNA is TGTGCCAGCTCACCCGGGACAGGAGCTACTTACGAGCAGTACTTC. The variable domain in full, with the rest retrieved from reference TRBV18 and TRBJ2-7, is NAGVMQNPRHLVRRRGQEARLRCSPMKGHSHVYWYRQLPEEGLKFMVYLQKENIIDESGMPKERFSAEFPKEGPSILRIQQVVRGDSAAYFCASSPGTGATYEQYFGPGTRLTVT.

The genes are TRBV4-3 and TRBJ1-5; possibly TRBD1 for D (6 bases). V lost 0 bases and J lost 2, with 14 bases in between. Germline-derived CDR1 and CDR2 are LGHNA and YSLEER. The CDR3 is made up of 17 amino acids. CDR3 sequence (DNA): TGCGCCAGCAGCCAAGATTCGGCAGGGGTGGGCAATCAGCCCCAGCATTTT. This encodes CASSQDSAGVGNQPQHF.

This clone was observed a handful of times. This chain connects TRBV6-2 or TRBV6-3 to TRBJ2-1, with 14 positions matching TRBD2. The CDR3 is 18 residues long. CDR1 and CDR2 from the germline V gene are MNHEY and SVGEGT. The junction had 4 bases not matched to a gene; V was cut back by 0 bases and J by 3 bases. CDR3 sequence: CASSYSGLAGGLYNEQFF. The CDR3 coding sequence is TGTGCCAGCAGTTACTCTGGACTAGCGGGAGGTCTCTACAATGAGCAGTTCTTC.

This clone showed up just a few times. The CDR3 protein is CASSEIGTRIYEQYF. CDR3 coding DNA: TGTGCCAGCAGTGAAATAGGGACTAGGATATACGAGCAGTACTTC. The chain employs TRBV2 and TRBJ2-7; 8 positions match TRBD2. After removal of 2 bases from V and 4 bases from J, the junction contained 7 bases not matched to a gene. CDR1 and CDR2 from the germline V gene are SNHLY and FYNNEI. The CDR3 consists of 15 residues.